The next 13 T cell receptor beta chains were all read from a single sample in a study of cytomegalovirus exposure and HLA in healthy donors. Primers: 60 Vbeta forward and 13 Jbeta reverse. TCRdb's copy holds only in-frame clones and misses some; the assay was immunoSEQ multiplex PCR. Of about 130,000 clones listed, around four fifths are singletons. The sequencing sample was made of PBMCs. These receptors all come from a male donor in good health and CMV-seronegative.

The chain has TRBV2 and TRBJ1-6; weak D call: TRBD1 (6 bases). Deletions cut 10 bases from V and 0 bases from J, with 19 bases between. The CDR3 contains 17 residues. Per the germline V gene, CDR1 is SNHLY and CDR2 is FYNNEI. The CDR3 sequence is CATYAPRGSSYNSPLHF. DNA for the CDR3: TGTGCCACCTACGCCCCCAGGGGCAGCTCCTATAATTCACCCCTCCACTTT.

The gene calls are TRBV30 and TRBJ2-2; 7 bases are a match to TRBD2. Germline CDR1 and CDR2: GTSNPN and SVGIG (reference sequence). The CDR3 contains 15 residues. J was trimmed by 4 bases and V by 4 bases; bases with no gene match: 9. DNA of the CDR3: TGTGCCTGGAAAGCAGTGGGGGGGGGCACCGGGGAGCTGTTTTTT. It encodes CAWKAVGGGTGELFF.

V usage is TRBV19 and J usage is TRBJ2-5; possibly TRBD2 for D (6 bases). The V end was cut by 9 bases, the J end by 2 bases, with 16 bases between. Germline values: CDR1 LNHDA, CDR2 SQIVND (reference sequence). The CDR3 loop spans 14 amino acids. CDR3 sequence reads: CASTSEGTQETQYF. The CDR3 DNA sequence: TGTGCCAGCACAAGTGAGGGGACTCAAGAGACCCAGTACTTC.

The rearrangement joins TRBV2 to TRBJ2-7; the match to TRBD2 covers 8 bases. J lost 5 bases, V lost 6 bases, and 6 bases had no gene match. The CDR3 is 13 amino acids. Looked up from germline, CDR1 is SNHLY and CDR2 is FYNNEI. The CDR3 DNA follows: TGTGCCAGCAGCAGCGGGAGAGGTAACGAGCAGTACTTC. The encoded protein is CASSSGRGNEQYF.

The rearrangement links TRBV7-2 to TRBJ2-5; D might be TRBD1 (9 bases). The assigned J gene may be wrong: the sequence end matches TRBJ2-7 better. The CDR3 length is 16 residues. The V gene's germline CDR1 is SGHTA and CDR2 FQGNSA. DNA of the CDR3: TGTGCCAGCAGCTTTAGCGGGACAGGGATCTCCTACGAGCAGTACTTC. This codes for CASSFSGTGISYEQYF.

The V call is TRBV7-2, the J call TRBJ2-2; D is ambiguous. Germline V gene lookup returns CDR1 SGHTA and CDR2 FQGNSA. V was shortened by 5 bases and J by 5 bases, with 12 bases between the two germline ends. The length of the CDR3 is 14 residues. The CDR3 spells CASSPALGTGELFF. DNA of the CDR3: TGTGCCAGCAGCCCGGCGCTCGGGACCGGGGAGCTGTTTTTT. Filled out from reference TRBV7-2 and TRBJ2-2, the complete variable domain reads GAGVSQSPSNKVTEKGKDVELRCDPISGHTALYWYRQSLGQGLEFLIYFQGNSAPDKSGLPSDRFSAERTGGSVSTLTIQRTQQEDSAVYLCASSPALGTGELFFGEGSRLTVL.

This rearrangement joins TRBV28 to TRBJ2-5; 8 bases agree with TRBD1. CDR1 is MDHEN, CDR2 SYDVKM, per germline. The CDR3 is made up of 16 amino acids. The V segment lost 7 bases and the J segment 5 bases; nucleotides outside the gene matches: 15. The chain's CDR3 is CASTIGTGPTRETQYF. In nucleotides, the CDR3 is TGTGCCAGCACCATAGGGACAGGACCAACGAGGGAGACCCAGTACTTC.

V gene TRBV4-2 combines with J gene TRBJ1-2, with unresolved D. The ends were cut back, 0 bases at V and 0 bases at J, with 11 bases in the middle. CDR3 size: 16 residues. Per germline, CDR1 LGHNA and CDR2 YNFKEQ. For the CDR3, the DNA is TGTGCCAGCAGCCAAGATGACACTCGAGCTAACTATGGCTACACCTTC. This gives the protein CASSQDDTRANYGYTF.

V usage is TRBV28 and J usage is TRBJ1-1, with no clear D. V lost 2 bases to trimming and J lost 10 bases, with 14 bases between them. Per the germline V gene, CDR1 is MDHEN and CDR2 is SYDVKM. The CDR3 loop spans 13 amino acids. The CDR3 spells CASSLGGPEIAFF. As DNA, the CDR3 is TGTGCCAGCAGTTTAGGAGGGCCGGAGATAGCTTTCTTT.

This clone was detected only a few times. V is TRBV11-2 and J is TRBJ2-7; D possibly corresponds to TRBD1 (6 bases). Trimming removed 5 bases at V and 0 bases at J, with 14 bases between. The length of the CDR3 is 15 residues. The germline V gene encodes CDR1 SGHAT and CDR2 FQNNGV. The CDR3, as DNA: TGTGCCAGCAGCCTCAGGTGGGACAACTCCTACGAGCAGTACTTC. It specifies CASSLRWDNSYEQYF.

This clone showed up just a few times. The chain combines TRBV7-8 with TRBJ1-6; 7 positions match TRBD1. From germline, CDR1 is SGHVS and CDR2 FQNEAQ. Trimming at V came to 2 bases and at J to 4 bases, leaving 11 bases not matched to a gene. The CDR3 sequence is 18 residues long. This CDR3 reads CASSLKPRDRTYNSPLHF. Here the CDR3 DNA reads TGTGCCAGCAGCTTAAAACCCCGGGACAGAACTTATAATTCACCCCTCCACTTT.

The chain has TRBV25-1 and TRBJ2-7; 7 bases match TRBD2. V shed 5 bases and J 3 bases; nucleotides not matched to a gene: 13. The V gene's germline CDR1 is MGHDK and CDR2 SYGVNS. The CDR3 loop spans 16 amino acids. The CDR3 reads CASSSRGLTGYYEQYF. CDR3 DNA: TGTGCCAGCAGTTCCCGGGGACTAACGGGTTACTACGAGCAGTACTTC.

The CDR3 spells CASSQENRDGYTF. CDR3 nucleotide sequence: TGTGCCAGCAGCCAAGAGAATCGGGATGGCTACACCTTC. The V gene is TRBV4-2, the J gene TRBJ1-2; D is ambiguous. The CDR3 sequence is 13 residues long. The V end was cut by 0 bases, the J end by 6 bases, with 8 bases between. CDR1 and CDR2 from the germline V gene are LGHNA and YNFKEQ.